This TCR beta chain derives from a study of blood T cell repertoires in COVID-19. Overall study context: COVID-19 samples from acute and convalescent phases originated in the United States, Italy and Spain. Sources were T cells, B-cell-depleted T cells, or PBMCs; the material itself was cDNA or gDNA.

Data came from immunoSEQ multiplex PCR; TCRdb stores just in-frame clones and leaves some out. This repertoire shows roughly 250,000 clones, about 83% found once; its top ten account for around 4%. The CDR3 covers 14 residues. Looked up from germline, CDR1 is SGHTA and CDR2 is FQGTGA. Notes on this clone: Mismatch with germline at one junction end may stem from a read error.

The chain employs TRBV7-3 and TRBJ2-2; D is perhaps TRBD1 (6 bases). This TCR derives from a man in his fifties with acute or convalescent COVID-19. Material for sequencing was peripheral blood. This CDR3 is CASSLTYRDGELFF. Here the CDR3 DNA reads TGTGCCAGCAGCCTAACCTACAGGGACGGGGAGCTGTTTTTT.